The 14 T cell receptor beta chains listed next were all sequenced from one sample in a study of blood T cells in healthy people across ages. For the second PCR, which ran for about 7 to 11 cycles, a sample-barcoded 5' primer and a J-beta primer mix were used. TCRdb redid the calling of the 5' RACE reads with MiXCR, one entry per CDR3 protein. The sample includes some 930,000 distinct CDR3 sequences, 25% to 35% of them seen just once. The sample was also linked to a second study, of T cells of mothers and their children.

Material: blood. The source is a woman in her 40s in good health.

The chain carries TRBV12-3 or TRBV12-4 and TRBJ1-5; 7 nucleotides match TRBD1. V was clipped by 5 bases and J by 4 bases; unmatched bases: 8. This CDR3 is 15 amino acids long. CDR3 sequence (DNA): TGTGCCAGCAGTCAAGGACAGGTAGGGAATCAGCCCCAGCATTTT. It yields the protein CASSQGQVGNQPQHF.

The chain joins TRBV27 to TRBJ1-5, with 8 nucleotides matching TRBD1. The CDR3 spans 13 residues. The trim removed 6 bases at V and 6 bases at J, leaving 4 bases unmatched. Germline CDR1 MNHEY, CDR2 SMNVEV (reference sequence). This CDR3 reads CASRDRESQPQHF. The CDR3 DNA sequence: TGTGCCAGCAGGGACAGGGAAAGTCAGCCCCAGCATTTT.

As regards this clonotype: The junction departs from the called germline gene at one end, perhaps through a read error. The chain has TRBV6-2 or TRBV6-3 and TRBJ2-7, with D perhaps matching TRBD1 or TRBD2 (5 bases each). CDR3 length equals 12 residues. Looked up from germline, CDR1 is MNHEY and CDR2 is SVGEGT. In DNA, the CDR3 is TGTGCCAGCAGTTACTCGAAAGGGACGGCCCACTTC. Its translation: CASSYSKGTAHF.

This clonotype was recorded at least ten times. A much bigger clone sits one base away, suggesting this may be a read error. This rearrangement joins TRBV10-3 to TRBJ2-5; D call uncertain. This CDR3 region has 14 residues. The germline CDR1 and CDR2 sequences are ENHRY and SYGVKD. The CDR3 region has the DNA TGTGCCATCAGGGAGTCCAACAGACAAGAGACCCAGTACTTC. Translated, it gives CAIRESNRQETQYF.

This clonotype has a handful of counts. This chain uses TRBV4-1 with TRBJ1-5, with no clear D. CDR1 and CDR2 from the germline V gene are MGHRA and YSYEKL. The CDR3 is made up of 15 amino acids. Trimming took off 5 bases at V and 1 base at J, with 12 bases between the two ends. CDR3 sequence reads: CASSDDPGSNQPQHF. The CDR3 bases are TGCGCCAGCAGCGATGACCCTGGAAGCAATCAGCCCCAGCATTTT.

This clonotype was observed a single time. The chain employs TRBV19 and TRBJ2-1, with 10 nucleotides matching TRBD2. The junction had 5 bases not matched to a gene; V was cut back by 4 bases and J by 5 bases. Per germline, CDR1 LNHDA and CDR2 SQIVND (reference sequence). The CDR3 consists of 15 residues. In nucleotides, the CDR3 is TGTGCCAGTAGTAGCCTAGCGGGGGCCCACAATGAGCAGTTCTTC. This gives the protein CASSSLAGAHNEQFF.

This clonotype occurred a few times. This chain links TRBV5-1 with TRBJ2-5; D is uncertain. This CDR3 is built from 15 residues. Germline-derived CDR1 and CDR2 are SGHRS and YFSETQ. The V and J ends lost 0 bases and 1 base respectively, with 10 bases between them. The CDR3 coding sequence is TGCGCCAGCAGCTTGGCCCAAATTTTCCAAGAGACCCAGTACTTC. This gives the protein CASSLAQIFQETQYF.

Worth noting for this clonotype: Its ends do not fully match the called genes, so a read error is possible. The chain has TRBV7-2 and TRBJ2-7; D unresolved. The germline CDR1 and CDR2 sequences are SGHTA and FQGNSA. The CDR3 loop spans 11 amino acids. The chain's CDR3 is CVSSRWYEQYF. CDR3 coding DNA: TGTGTCAGCAGTCGATGGTACGAGCAGTACTTC.

This clonotype was found many times. This rearrangement joins TRBV12-3 or TRBV12-4 to TRBJ2-7; maybe TRBD2 (6 bases). Trimming removed 5 bases at V and 2 bases at J, with 25 bases between. CDR3 size: 18 residues. CDR3 protein: CASSALRLGGALPYEQYF. In DNA, the CDR3 is TGTGCCAGCAGTGCGCTCCGCCTCGGCGGGGCATTACCCTACGAGCAGTACTTC.

The J gene is TRBJ1-2, the V gene TRBV7-2, with a tentative D call TRBD1 (6 bases). Trimming took 2 bases from V and 5 from J, leaving 9 bases between them. Germline values: CDR1 SGHTA, CDR2 FQGNSA. The CDR3 is 13 residues long. Here the CDR3 DNA reads TGTGCCAGCAGCTTAAGACAGGCGTATGGCTACACCTTC. Translated: CASSLRQAYGYTF.

This clonotype appeared once. A read error may account for a junction end that differs from germline. The chain recombines TRBV11-2 with TRBJ2-2, with 9 positions matching TRBD1. Germline values: CDR1 SGHAT, CDR2 FQNNGV. There are 16 residues in the CDR3. CDR3 DNA: TGTGCCAGCAGCTTTTGGACAGGGGTTAACACCGGGGAGCGGTTTTTT. Protein product: CASSFWTGVNTGERFF. Complete variable domain (other parts from reference TRBV11-2 and TRBJ2-2): EAGVAQSPRYKIIEKRQSVAFWCNPISGHATLYWYQQILGQGPKLLIQFQNNGVVDDSQLPKDRFSAERLKGVDSTLKIQPAKLEDSAVYLCASSFWTGVNTGERFFGEGSRLTVL.

The chain combines TRBV5-1 with TRBJ1-1, with D possibly being TRBD1 (5 bases). CDR1 is SGHRS, CDR2 YFSETQ, per germline. V gave up 3 bases and J gave up 0 bases, with 15 bases separating them. CDR3 size: 16 residues. The CDR3 DNA reads as TGCGCCAGCAGCTCCCCCAAGGGGCCGATGAACACTGAAGCTTTCTTT. Protein sequence: CASSSPKGPMNTEAFF.

This chain connects TRBV9 to TRBJ2-7, with TRBD1 as a possible D gene (6 bases). The CDR3 is 15 amino acids. The V end lost 0 bases, the J end lost 7 bases, and 17 bases lay between the germline ends. Looked up from germline, CDR1 is SGDLS and CDR2 is YYNGEE. The CDR3 nucleotides read TGTGCCAGCAGCGTAGGGACAGCAGAAGGCTGGGAGCAGTACTTC. Amino acid sequence: CASSVGTAEGWEQYF.

CDR3 in DNA: TGTGCCAGCAGGGAAATGACCACCCAAGAGACCCAGTACTTC. As protein: CASREMTTQETQYF. The V call is TRBV2, the J call TRBJ2-5, with unresolved D. V lost 6 bases, J lost 1 base, and 12 bases lay in between. Germline CDR1 reads SNHLY; CDR2 reads FYNNEI. CDR3 length: 14 amino acids.